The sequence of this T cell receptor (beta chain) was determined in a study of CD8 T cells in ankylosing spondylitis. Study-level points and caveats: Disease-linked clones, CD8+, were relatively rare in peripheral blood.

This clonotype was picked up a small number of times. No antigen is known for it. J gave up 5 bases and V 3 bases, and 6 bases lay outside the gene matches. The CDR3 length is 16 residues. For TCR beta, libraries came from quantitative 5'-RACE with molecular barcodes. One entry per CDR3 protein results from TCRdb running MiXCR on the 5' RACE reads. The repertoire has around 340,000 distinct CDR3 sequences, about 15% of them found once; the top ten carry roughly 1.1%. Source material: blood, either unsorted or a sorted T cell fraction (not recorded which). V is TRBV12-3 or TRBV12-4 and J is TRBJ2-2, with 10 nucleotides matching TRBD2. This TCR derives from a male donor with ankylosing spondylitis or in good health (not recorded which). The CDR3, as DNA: TGTGCCAGCAGTTTCGGTAGCGGGGGGCAAACCGGGGAGCTGTTTTTT. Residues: CASSFGSGGQTGELFF.